This is a list of T cell receptor beta chains from one sample in a study of cytomegalovirus exposure and HLA in healthy donors. Method: immunoSEQ multiplex PCR; TCRdb's copy keeps in-frame clones and lacks some. The table has about 280,000 clones, roughly 90% seen once. Sequencing was done on a sample of PBMCs. The receptors here all came from a young woman in good health and CMV-seronegative. Each CDR3 is given with its conserved first and last residue. Fields, in order: CDR3 DNA, CDR3 protein, D gene, V gene, clone size, J gene. The D gene is left open where the match is weak. Clone size appears in some rows only: once, few, many, or a class for an expanded clone.

TGCAGCGCAACCTCGAGCTCCTACAATGAGCAGTTCTTC CSATSSSYNEQFF - TRBV29-1 - TRBJ2-1
TGTGCCAGCAGTCTCAGGGGGGAACAGTACTTC CASSLRGEQYF - TRBV6-5 - TRBJ2-7
TGTGCCAGTAGTACTACAGGGGGGAGTCAGCCCCAGCATTTT CASSTTGGSQPQHF TRBD1 TRBV19 few TRBJ1-5
TGTGCCAGCAAGGAGACTAGGGATCATGAGCAGTTCTTC CASKETRDHEQFF - TRBV6-1 - TRBJ2-1
TGTGCCAGCAGTCGGCAGGGGGCGAACTATGGCTACACCTTC CASSRQGANYGYTF TRBD1 TRBV6-1 - TRBJ1-2
TGTGCCAGCAACCAGGGGGCCTATAATTCACCCCTCCACTTT CASNQGAYNSPLHF TRBD1 TRBV27 - TRBJ1-6
TGTGCCAGCAGTTACTCGAGCGCCGGACAGGCCATATATTTT CASSYSSAGQAIYF TRBD1 TRBV6-5 - TRBJ1-3
TGTGCCAGCAGTTCGTTACAGGGAGGGGAGACCCAGTACTTC CASSSLQGGETQYF - TRBV6-6 - TRBJ2-5
TGTGCCACCAAACAGGGACCCGCTAACTATGGCTACACCTTC CATKQGPANYGYTF - TRBV6-1 - TRBJ1-2
TGTGCCAGCAGCTTCGGAGAGGGTATGGAGCAGTACTTC CASSFGEGMEQYF - TRBV11-1 once TRBJ2-7
TGCGCCAGCAGCTTGGGACTAGCGGGAGGGCTCTCTGAGCAGTTCTTC CASSLGLAGGLSEQFF TRBD2 TRBV5-1 - TRBJ2-1
TGTGCCAGCAGTGCCTTGGGGGGGGTCGTCGGTCAGCCCCAGCATTTT CASSALGGVVGQPQHF - TRBV27 - TRBJ1-5
TGCGCCAGCAGCCACTGGACAGGGAGACAGGGTGAAGCTTTCTTT CASSHWTGRQGEAFF TRBD1 TRBV5-1 - TRBJ1-1
TGTGCCAGCAGCTGGGACAGGGGCTACGAGCAGTACTTC CASSWDRGYEQYF TRBD1 TRBV5-4 - TRBJ2-7
TGTGCCAGTAGTACCGGGACAGGAATCTCTGGAAACACCATATATTTT CASSTGTGISGNTIYF TRBD1 TRBV19 few TRBJ1-3
TGTGCCAGCAGCTCGGGACAGCTATCCTACGAGCAGTACTTC CASSSGQLSYEQYF TRBD1 TRBV5-4 - TRBJ2-7
TGTGCCAGCAGTCTCGTGGTGGGGGGAGGCTACACCTTC CASSLVVGGGYTF - TRBV28 few TRBJ1-2
TGTGCCAGCAGCCAATCGGACAGCTCCAGGTCCTACGAGCAGTACTTC CASSQSDSSRSYEQYF - TRBV4-2 few TRBJ2-7
TGTGCCAGCAGTTTGGGGTCAGGGAGGTATTACGAGCAGTACTTC CASSLGSGRYYEQYF - TRBV27 once TRBJ2-7
TGCGCCAGCAGCTTGAGGACAGCCAACACCGGGGAGCTGTTTTTT CASSLRTANTGELFF - TRBV5-1 - TRBJ2-2
TGTGCCAGTAGGTCCGGTAGCTCCTACAATGAGCAGTTCTTC CASRSGSSYNEQFF - TRBV19 - TRBJ2-1
TGTGCCAGCAGCGTAGGGAGGGGGAGCTATGGCTACACCTTC CASSVGRGSYGYTF - TRBV6-5 - TRBJ1-2
TGCGCCAGCAGCACCCGACTACCTCAAGAGACCCAGTACTTC CASSTRLPQETQYF - TRBV5-1 - TRBJ2-5
TGTGCCAGCAGTTTGGGCGGGAGCTACGAGCAGTACTTC CASSLGGSYEQYF TRBD2 TRBV28 - TRBJ2-7
TGTGCCAGCAGCTCGGGACAGACAAACACTGAAGCTTTCTTT CASSSGQTNTEAFF TRBD1 TRBV11-2 - TRBJ1-1
TGTGCCAGCAGTTTATACAGTGAAAAACTGTTTTTT CASSLYSEKLFF - TRBV28 - TRBJ1-4
TGTGCCAGCAGCTTAGCCGGGCAGGGAAGGTTGGCCTTC CASSLAGQGRLAF - TRBV7-2 - TRBJ1-2
TGTGCCAGCAGCTTCGAGGGATTAAACACTGAAGCTTTCTTT CASSFEGLNTEAFF - TRBV7-9 - TRBJ1-1
TGCGCCAGCAGCGTCGGTCCGGGACAGGGGACGGTAAGTCAGCCCCAGCATTTT CASSVGPGQGTVSQPQHF TRBD1 TRBV5-1 - TRBJ1-5
TGTGCCAGTAGTTTAACGACAGGGAGAAACAATGAGCAGTTCTTC CASSLTTGRNNEQFF TRBD1 TRBV19 - TRBJ2-1
TGTGCCAGCACCCTGTCGGTACAGCTTGAAGCTTTCTTT CASTLSVQLEAFF - TRBV7-2 - TRBJ1-1
TGCAGTGCTATTCAGGCCCAGGAACTGTTTTTT CSAIQAQELFF - TRBV20-1 - TRBJ1-4
TGTGCCAGCAGCTTAGGTGGTGTTGAGGGGACTAACATCAATGAGCAGTTCTTC CASSLGGVEGTNINEQFF TRBD2 TRBV13 - TRBJ2-1
TGTGCCAGCAGGGAGGGACCTAACACAGATACGCAGTATTTT CASREGPNTDTQYF - TRBV2 - TRBJ2-3
TGTGCCAGCAGCTTAGGCCCACAGGGTATGTTTACCTACAATGAGCAGTTCTTC CASSLGPQGMFTYNEQFF - TRBV13 - TRBJ2-1
TGTGCCAGCAGTCCACCCACCCGGGACGAGCAGTACTTC CASSPPTRDEQYF - TRBV27 - TRBJ2-7
TGTGCCACCAGCAGAGACCCCGGGACAGGAAATGAAAAACTGTTTTTT CATSRDPGTGNEKLFF TRBD1 TRBV15 few TRBJ1-4
TGTGCCAGTAGTATGCGGGGGGCCCATCAGCCCCAGCATTTT CASSMRGAHQPQHF - TRBV19 - TRBJ1-5
TGTGCCAGCAGCTCCCATAGCGGGAGGCCATTCTACGAGCAGTACTTC CASSSHSGRPFYEQYF TRBD2 TRBV6-6 once TRBJ2-7
TGTGCCAGCAGCTGGAAGGACAGGGGGTTTGAAAAACTGTTTTTT CASSWKDRGFEKLFF TRBD1 TRBV7-6 once TRBJ1-4
TGTGCCAGCAGGACAGGGAGGATTAACACTGAAGCTTTCTTT CASRTGRINTEAFF TRBD1 TRBV27 - TRBJ1-1
TGTGCCAGCAGCGTAGCGGGGAGCGGGGCCAACGTCCTGACTTTC CASSVAGSGANVLTF - TRBV9 - TRBJ2-6
TGTGCCGCCGAGAGGCAGAATATAAACTATGGCTACACCTTC CAAERQNINYGYTF - TRBV6-1 - TRBJ1-2
TGTGCCAGCGAGAGACAGGGGCGTGAAAAACTGTTTTTT CASERQGREKLFF TRBD1 TRBV6-1 - TRBJ1-4
TGTGCCAGCAGTTACTCCGACAGGGGCCGTGAAGCTTTCTTT CASSYSDRGREAFF TRBD1 TRBV6-5 once TRBJ1-1
TGCGCCAGCAGCGGACGGACAGGGGGCGCGTTAGGAAACACCATATATTTT CASSGRTGGALGNTIYF TRBD1 TRBV5-1 - TRBJ1-3
TGTGCCAGCTCACCGGGGACAGGGGGTGCGGATACGCAGTATTTT CASSPGTGGADTQYF TRBD1 TRBV18 - TRBJ2-3
TGTGCCAGCAGTTCAGGGGCTAGCGGGAACGAGCAGTACTTC CASSSGASGNEQYF TRBD2 TRBV28 - TRBJ2-7
TGCGCCAGCAGCTTAAACAGAATCTATGGCTACACCTTC CASSLNRIYGYTF - TRBV5-1 - TRBJ1-2